The 28 T cell receptor beta chains given below trace back to one sample, sequenced in a study of cytomegalovirus exposure and HLA in healthy donors. Using immunoSEQ multiplex PCR, the repertoire was profiled, and TCRdb retains in-frame clones only, with some absent. The repertoire holds about 200,000 clones, with around 83% as singletons. Material for sequencing was PBMCs. All receptors come from a woman in her thirties in good health and CMV-seropositive.

DNA for the CDR3: TGCGCCAGCAGCCCGACAGGGGGCGCCTGGGATGAGCAGTTCTTC. It is translated as CASSPTGGAWDEQFF. The V gene is TRBV5-1, the J gene TRBJ2-1; 10 bases line up with TRBD1. CDR3 size: 15 residues. Germline V gene data show CDR1 as SGHRS and CDR2 as YFSETQ. J gave up 8 bases and V 4 bases, and 9 bases lay outside the gene matches.

CDR3 in amino acids: CASSRTSGGETQYF. CDR3 nucleotides: TGTGCCAGCAGCCGTACTAGCGGAGGGGAGACCCAGTACTTC. The chain carries TRBV13 and TRBJ2-5; TRBD2 matches at 8 bases. With 5 bases clipped from V and 5 bases from J, the junction kept 7 bases outside the gene matches. CDR1 is PRHDT and CDR2 is FYEKMQ in the germline V gene (reference sequence). This CDR3 comprises 14 residues. Together with reference TRBV13 and TRBJ2-5, the CDR3 gives the full variable domain: AAGVIQSPRHLIKEKRETATLKCYPIPRHDTVYWYQQGPGQDPQFLISFYEKMQSDKGSIPDRFSAQQFSDYHSELNMSSLELGDSALYFCASSRTSGGETQYFGPGTRLLVL.

This rearrangement joins TRBV7-8 to TRBJ1-1; possible D gene TRBD1, 5 bases. This CDR3 contains 15 residues. The germline V gene has CDR1 SGHVS and CDR2 FQNEAQ. Trimming removed 4 bases at V and 0 bases at J, with 12 bases between. The CDR3 loop is CASSSLQVMNTEAFF. The CDR3 bases are TGTGCCAGCAGCTCACTACAGGTTATGAACACTGAAGCTTTCTTT. The whole variable domain, filled in from reference TRBV7-8 and TRBJ1-1, reads GAGVSQSPRYKVAKRGQDVALRCDPISGHVSLFWYQQALGQGPEFLTYFQNEAQLDKSGLPSDRFFAERPEGSVSTLKIQRTQQEDSAVYLCASSSLQVMNTEAFFGQGTRLTVV.

The chain combines TRBV6-5 with TRBJ2-1; D is uncertain. The CDR3 length is 15 residues. Germline-derived CDR1 and CDR2 are MNHEY and SVGAGI. With 0 bases removed from V and 7 bases from J, the gap between germline ends came to 13 bases. Here the CDR3 reads CASSYSPRMANEQFF. CDR3 in DNA: TGTGCCAGCAGTTACTCCCCTAGAATGGCTAATGAGCAGTTCTTC.

The gene calls are TRBV6-1 and TRBJ1-2; D remains ambiguous. CDR1 is MNHNS, CDR2 SASEGT, per germline. V was cut by 1 base and J by 5 bases, with 14 bases left in between. The CDR3 loop spans 15 amino acids. The CDR3 nucleotides are TGTGCCAGCAGTGAAGTTCAGGCCCATAGGTATGGCTACACCTTC. As protein: CASSEVQAHRYGYTF.

The chain uses TRBV5-4 and TRBJ2-5; a possible D gene is TRBD1 (7 bases). V was cut by 3 bases and J by 3 bases, with 15 bases left in between. In germline, CDR1 is SGHNT, CDR2 YYREEE (reference sequence). This CDR3 contains 15 residues. The CDR3 sequence is CASSWAGGMKETQYF. The CDR3 coding sequence is TGTGCCAGCAGCTGGGCAGGGGGGATGAAAGAGACCCAGTACTTC.

J is TRBJ2-7 and V is TRBV7-2, with D unresolved. The ends were cut back, 2 bases at V and 0 bases at J, with 8 bases in the middle. CDR1 and CDR2 (germline): SGHTA, FQGNSA. The CDR3 has 14 residues. In nucleotides, the CDR3 is TGTGCCAGCAGCTTAATGCACAGCTCCTACGAGCAGTACTTC. Encoded protein: CASSLMHSSYEQYF.

This clone was counted once. The J gene is TRBJ2-7, the V gene TRBV25-1; 7 bases map to TRBD1. The V gene end was trimmed by 3 bases and the J gene end by 3 bases; junction bases not matched to a gene: 8. The germline gives CDR1 MGHDK, CDR2 SYGVNS. The CDR3 sequence is 15 residues long. CDR3 sequence: CASSDPGQTLYEQYF. The CDR3 nucleotides are TGTGCCAGCAGTGACCCGGGACAGACCCTCTACGAGCAGTACTTC.

This chain links TRBV30 with TRBJ2-6; D is unclear. Trimming stripped 3 bases from V and 4 bases from J, with 7 bases between. CDR3 size: 13 residues. The V gene's germline CDR1 is GTSNPN and CDR2 SVGIG (reference sequence). CDR3 loop: CAWRGKGANVLTF. DNA for the CDR3: TGTGCCTGGAGGGGCAAGGGGGCCAACGTCCTGACTTTC.

The chain carries TRBV5-1 and TRBJ2-7, with D maybe TRBD2 (7 bases). Germline assignment: CDR1 SGHRS and CDR2 YFSETQ. The CDR3 totals 14 residues. V lost 0 bases and J lost 5, with 12 bases in between. The CDR3 nucleotides are TGCGCCAGCAGCTTGGTAGGGGGAGGGAACGAGCAGTACTTC. Amino acid sequence: CASSLVGGGNEQYF.

The J gene is TRBJ1-3, the V gene TRBV7-2; D not resolved. Germline CDR1 reads SGHTA; CDR2 reads FQGNSA. The CDR3 has 15 residues. The V end lost 2 bases, the J end lost 1 base, and 9 bases lay between the germline ends. In DNA form, the CDR3 reads TGTGCCAGCAGCTTATTGAGGACTTCTGGAAACACCATATATTTT. It specifies CASSLLRTSGNTIYF.

The chain links TRBV11-3 to TRBJ2-5; 7 bases match TRBD1. V was clipped by 3 bases and J by 5 bases; unmatched bases: 3. The CDR3 spans 13 residues. Germline V gene data show CDR1 as SGHNT and CDR2 as YENEEA. The CDR3 reads CASSLTGKETQYF. The CDR3 bases are TGTGCCAGCAGCTTGACAGGGAAGGAGACCCAGTACTTC.

A few counts support this clone. V is TRBV7-9 and J is TRBJ1-2; D not certain. CDR3 length: 12 amino acids. Trimming cost V 3 bases and J 10 bases, with 12 bases left between them. Germline V CDR1 and CDR2: SEHNR, FQNEAQ (reference sequence). CDR3 protein: CASSLGQQSYTF. In DNA form, the CDR3 reads TGTGCCAGCAGCTTGGGTCAACAGTCCTACACCTTC.

This rearrangement joins TRBV5-6 to TRBJ2-5, with TRBD1 matching 8 bases. The ends lost 3 bases at V and 5 bases at J; junction bases unmatched: 6. CDR3 length: 14 residues. Germline CDR1 is SGHDT and CDR2 is YYEEEE. The DNA for the CDR3 is TGTGCCAGCAGCTCAGGGGGCCTAGAGGAGACCCAGTACTTC. It codes for CASSSGGLEETQYF.

The chain employs TRBV25-1 and TRBJ2-3, with D hard to call. The CDR3 covers 13 residues. V was cut by 1 base and J by 2 bases, with 4 bases left in between. CDR1 MGHDK and CDR2 SYGVNS come from the germline V gene. The CDR3 loop reads CASSEFITDTQYF. CDR3 DNA: TGTGCCAGCAGTGAATTCATCACAGATACGCAGTATTTT. Complete variable domain (other parts from reference TRBV25-1 and TRBJ2-3): EADIYQTPRYLVIGTGKKITLECSQTMGHDKMYWYQQDPGMELHLIHYSYGVNSTEKGDLSSESTVSRIRTEHFPLTLESARPSHTSQYLCASSEFITDTQYFGPGTRLTVL.

The J gene is TRBJ2-7, the V gene TRBV5-1; no clear D gene. V lost 3 bases to trimming and J lost 0 bases, with 10 bases between them. The germline V gene encodes CDR1 SGHRS and CDR2 YFSETQ. The CDR3 length is 14 residues. The CDR3 region has the DNA TGCGCCAGCAGCTCTAACGGCGGCTCCTACGAGCAGTACTTC. This codes for CASSSNGGSYEQYF.

The chain carries TRBV6-1 and TRBJ2-7; TRBD1 matches 8 bases. The CDR3 has 14 amino acids. V shed 9 bases and J 0 bases; nucleotides not matched to a gene: 7. Germline V gives CDR1 MNHNS, CDR2 SASEGT. The CDR3 DNA is TGTGCCAGTTGCAGGGGGCAGAGCTCCTACGAGCAGTACTTC. This encodes CASCRGQSSYEQYF.

This chain uses TRBV7-8 with TRBJ1-1; D perhaps matches TRBD1 (5 bases). Germline values: CDR1 SGHVS, CDR2 FQNEAQ. The V end was cut by 5 bases, the J end by 0 bases, with 19 bases between. This CDR3 region has 17 residues. The CDR3 sequence is CASSLGWDGGMNTEAFF. The CDR3, as DNA: TGTGCCAGCAGCCTCGGTTGGGACGGGGGGATGAACACTGAAGCTTTCTTT.

In its sample, this clone was seen a few times. This rearrangement joins TRBV11-2 to TRBJ1-4; tentatively, D is TRBD1 (5 bases). V dropped 0 bases and J dropped 0 bases, with 8 bases sitting between them. The CDR3 contains 16 residues. CDR1 and CDR2 (germline): SGHAT, FQNNGV. The DNA for the CDR3 is TGTGCCAGCAGCTTAGACAGGGTGGCAACTAATGAAAAACTGTTTTTT. Encoded protein: CASSLDRVATNEKLFF.

The CDR3 DNA follows: TGTGCCAGCAGCCGGGACAGGGGAGAGGCTTTCTTT. It encodes CASSRDRGEAFF. This chain links TRBV6-6 with TRBJ1-1, with 10 bases fitting TRBD1. This CDR3 comprises 12 residues. Germline-derived CDR1 and CDR2 are MNHNY and SVGAGI (reference sequence). J gave up 11 bases and V 6 bases, and 6 bases lay outside the gene matches.

The chain employs TRBV7-2 and TRBJ2-7; 9 positions match TRBD1. The CDR3 is 15 amino acids. The germline gives CDR1 SGHTA, CDR2 FQGNSA. The junction had 11 bases not matched to a gene; V was cut back by 6 bases and J by 5 bases. The DNA of the CDR3 is TGTGCCAGCAGACTAAACAGGGGGCCTGAAAACGAGCAGTACTTC. Its protein is CASRLNRGPENEQYF.

This clone was picked up one time. The chain's CDR3 is CASSFRGRGYTF. CDR3 coding DNA: TGTGCCAGCAGTTTCAGGGGGCGAGGCTACACCTTC. V is TRBV28 and J is TRBJ1-2, with 8 bases that match TRBD1. Germline V gene lookup returns CDR1 MDHEN and CDR2 SYDVKM. With V trimmed by 3 bases and J by 8 bases, 2 bases remained unmatched. The CDR3 contains 12 residues.

CDR3 loop: CASSTTGRGETEAFF. CDR3 in DNA: TGTGCCAGCAGCACCACGGGCAGGGGAGAGACTGAAGCTTTCTTT. J is TRBJ1-1 and V is TRBV9, with D possibly matching TRBD1 (6 bases). V was clipped by 4 bases and J by 5 bases, with 18 bases between them. Germline V lookup: CDR1 SGDLS, CDR2 YYNGEE. The CDR3 length is 15 residues.

The chain joins TRBV29-1 to TRBJ2-1, with 7 bases lining up with TRBD2. J was trimmed by 6 bases and V by 6 bases; bases with no gene match: 11. This CDR3 comprises 14 residues. Germline lookup yields CDR1 SQVTM and CDR2 ANQGSEA. The CDR3 region has the DNA TGCAGCGTCCTGGCGGGGGACCCGGGCAATGAGCAGTTCTTC. Amino acid sequence: CSVLAGDPGNEQFF.

The CDR3 reads CASSPPGGGGGEIHNEQFF. CDR3 sequence (DNA): TGTGCCAGCAGCCCCCCGGGAGGGGGCGGCGGGGAGATACACAATGAGCAGTTCTTC. The V and J genes are TRBV7-9 and TRBJ2-1, with D possibly matching TRBD2 (8 bases). Germline values: CDR1 SEHNR, CDR2 FQNEAQ (reference sequence). Trimming shortened V by 5 bases and J by 5 bases, and 28 bases separated the two germline ends. The CDR3 covers 19 residues.

This clone was detected a few times. V and J are TRBV27 and TRBJ2-4, with D maybe TRBD1 (6 bases). Germline CDR1 is MNHEY and CDR2 is SMNVEV (reference sequence). Trimming left V 7 bases short and J 7 bases short, with 8 bases between. The length of the CDR3 is 11 residues. The chain's CDR3 is CASTQGNIQYF. The CDR3 DNA reads TGTGCCAGCACTCAGGGGAACATTCAGTACTTC.

V is TRBV5-6 and J is TRBJ1-4; D gene unclear. Trimming took off 4 bases at V and 8 bases at J, with 15 bases between the two ends. Germline V gives CDR1 SGHDT, CDR2 YYEEEE. There are 14 residues in the CDR3. CDR3 nucleotide sequence: TGTGCCAGCAGCCCAGGCTACCCGGGGGAAAAACTGTTTTTT. Translation: CASSPGYPGEKLFF.

In DNA, the CDR3 is TGTGCCAGCAGCTTAGTTTGGACTAGCGGCTCCTACGAGCAGTACTTC. Amino acid sequence: CASSLVWTSGSYEQYF. V usage is TRBV7-8 and J usage is TRBJ2-7, with 10 nucleotides matching TRBD2. This CDR3 contains 16 residues. CDR1 and CDR2 from the germline V gene are SGHVS and FQNEAQ. Trimming cost V 1 base and J 0 bases; bases outside gene matches: 3.